This T cell receptor beta chain was recorded in a study of T cells after yellow fever vaccination. Study conclusions and caveats: Among all clonotypes, a small share was observed in both CD4 and CD8 compartments. Most clones from primary vaccination were detected again post-booster (96% CD4, 88% CD8).

This clonotype was detected ten times or more. Its target is unknown. V lost 1 base to trimming and J lost 2 bases, with 7 bases between them. The CDR3 has 13 amino acids. Per germline, CDR1 SGHRS and CDR2 YFSETQ. Via MiXCR, TCRdb re-called the 5' RACE reads, giving one row per CDR3 protein. The sample has around 400,000 distinct CDR3 sequences, roughly 11% seen once. The clonotype was recovered from a man younger than 30 who received the YFV17D yellow fever vaccine. The source was PBMCs, collected on the day of the first yellow fever vaccination. This chain joins TRBV5-1 and TRBJ2-7; D gene ambiguous. CDR3 residues: CASSLFGAYEQYF. As DNA, the CDR3 is TGCGCCAGCAGCTTGTTTGGGGCCTACGAGCAGTACTTC.